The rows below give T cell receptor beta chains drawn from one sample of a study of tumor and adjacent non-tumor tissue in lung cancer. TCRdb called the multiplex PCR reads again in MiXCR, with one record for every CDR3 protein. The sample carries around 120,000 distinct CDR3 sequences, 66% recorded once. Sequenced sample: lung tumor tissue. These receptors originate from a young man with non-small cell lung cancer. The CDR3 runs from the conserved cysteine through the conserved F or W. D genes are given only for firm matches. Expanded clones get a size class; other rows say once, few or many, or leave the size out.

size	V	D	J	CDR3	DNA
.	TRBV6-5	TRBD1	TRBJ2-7	CASRFTGGPFEHYF	TGTGCCAGCAGGTTTACAGGGGGCCCTTTCGAGCACTACTTC
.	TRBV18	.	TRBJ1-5	CASSPRLDQPQHF	TGTGCCAGCTCACCTCGGTTGGATCAGCCCCAGCATTTT
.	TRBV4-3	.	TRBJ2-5	CASSQDRGAGRQETQYF	TGTGCCAGCAGCCAAGACCGGGGGGCTGGGCGCCAAGAGACCCAGTACTTC
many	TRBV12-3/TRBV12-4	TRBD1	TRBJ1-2	CASSRTGGYTF	TGTGCCAGCAGTCGGACAGGCGGCTACACCTTC
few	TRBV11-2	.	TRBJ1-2	CASSLDLLFYGYTF	TGTGCCAGCAGCTTAGATCTTCTGTTCTATGGCTACACCTTC
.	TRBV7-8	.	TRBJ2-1	CASSLSGSMGHEQTF	TGTGCCAGCAGCTTATCAGGAAGTATGGGGCATGAGCAGACCTTC
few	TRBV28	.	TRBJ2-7	CASSISRGGYEQYF	TGTGCCAGCAGTATCAGCAGGGGTGGGTACGAGCAGTACTTC
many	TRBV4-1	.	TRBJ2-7	CASSQGSPSGGYEQYF	TGCGCCAGCAGCCAAGGTAGCCCTAGTGGGGGTTACGAGCAGTACTTC
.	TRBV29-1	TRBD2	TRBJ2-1	CSAEGTIYNEQFF	TGCAGTGCTGAAGGGACTATTTACAATGAGCAGTTCTTC
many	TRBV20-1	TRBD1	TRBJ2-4	CSARDSGRQGADIQYF	TGCAGTGCTAGAGATTCAGGAAGGCAGGGGGCCGACATTCAGTACTTC
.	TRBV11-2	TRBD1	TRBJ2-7	CATDRTKTGPYEQYF	TGTGCCACAGACCGGACAAAGACAGGGCCCTACGAGCAGTACTTC
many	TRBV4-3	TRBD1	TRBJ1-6	CASSQDPTGGRSPLHF	TGCGCCAGCAGCCAAGACCCCACAGGGGGAAGATCACCCCTCCACTTT
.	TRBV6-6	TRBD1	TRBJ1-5	CASTGQGYQPQHF	TGTGCCAGCACTGGACAGGGCTATCAACCCCAGCATTTT
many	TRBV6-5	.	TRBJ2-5	CASSYSQGGETQYF	TGTGCCAGCAGTTACTCTCAGGGAGGAGAGACCCAGTACTTC
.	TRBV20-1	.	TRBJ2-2	CSARMEGTGTGELFF	TGCAGTGCTAGGATGGAGGGGACGGGAACCGGGGAGCTGTTTTTT
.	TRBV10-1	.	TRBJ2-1	CAGHLRETYNEQFF	TGCGCCGGGCACCTTCGGGAAACCTACAATGAACAGTTCTTC
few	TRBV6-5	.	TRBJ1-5	CASSSTPPRWGNQPQRF	TGTGCCAGCAGCTCGACCCCCCCTAGATGGGGCAATCAGCCCCAGCGTTTT
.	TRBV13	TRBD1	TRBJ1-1	CASSLLMAGGGNTEAFF	TGTGCCAGCAGCCTGCTTATGGCAGGGGGAGGGAACACTGAAGCTTTCTTT
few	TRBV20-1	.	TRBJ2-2	CSACGQSTGELFF	TGTAGTGCTTGCGGTCAGTCGACCGGGGAGCTGTTTTTT
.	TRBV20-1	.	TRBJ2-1	CSARLNGSSYSEQFF	TGCAGTGCTAGATTAAACGGGAGCTCCTACAGTGAGCAGTTCTTC
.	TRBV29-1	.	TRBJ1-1	CSALGVGGVKTEVFF	TGCAGCGCTTTGGGCGTCGGCGGGGTGAAAACTGAAGTTTTCTTT
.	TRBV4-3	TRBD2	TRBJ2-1	CASSQGLAGGPREQFF	TGCGCCAGCAGCCAAGGTTTAGCGGGGGGGCCCAGGGAACAGTTCTTC
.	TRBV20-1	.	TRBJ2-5	CSARDPLGPLWAQYF	TGCAGTGCTAGAGATCCGCTGGGGCCCCTCTGGGCCCAGTACTTC
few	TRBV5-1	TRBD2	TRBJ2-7	CASSLVAGGSYEQYF	TGCGCCAGCAGCCTCGTAGCGGGGGGTTCGTACGAGCAGTACTTC
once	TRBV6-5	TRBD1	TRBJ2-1	CASKRTGYNEQFF	TGTGCCAGCAAAAGGACAGGGTACAATGAGCAGTTCTTC
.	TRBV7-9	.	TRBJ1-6	CASSLDLNSPLHF	TGTGCCAGCAGCTTAGATCTTAATTCACCCCTCCACTTT
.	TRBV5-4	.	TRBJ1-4	CASSLEATVTNEKQFF	TGTGCCAGCAGCTTGGAGGCGACAGTAACTAATGAAAAACAGTTTTTT